This T cell receptor beta chain was identified in a study of T cells in Graves' hyperthyroidism and ophthalmopathy. Whole-study results and caveats: Researchers found most expanded thyroid clonotypes above 0.001 in blood as well.

The CDR3 regions of TCR beta were amplified from RNA transcripts. Primed by the HTBI set, a first-round RT-PCR was run on the TCR CDR3. Via MiXCR, TCRdb re-called the multiplex PCR reads, giving one row per CDR3 protein. The sample carries 350,000 to 450,000 distinct CDR3 sequences, roughly 13% recorded once. CDR3 size: 16 residues. V was shortened by 3 bases and J by 0 bases, with 15 bases between the two germline ends. Germline V CDR1 and CDR2: MNHGY, SVAAGI. It was 8 to 10 ml of fresh peripheral blood that supplied the PBMCs. With respect to this clonotype: Its specificity is not known.

Sequencing input: blood. The V call is TRBV6-9, the J call TRBJ2-7, with D perhaps TRBD2 (6 bases). This receptor was taken from a woman aged 55-70 years with Graves' hyperthyroidism. The CDR3 spells CASSYSKAGSSYEQYF. The CDR3 nucleotides read TGTGCCAGCAGTTACTCGAAAGCCGGGAGCTCCTACGAGCAGTACTTC.